A selection of T cell receptor beta chains follows, all from one sample in a study of cytomegalovirus exposure and HLA in healthy donors. Using immunoSEQ multiplex PCR, the repertoire was profiled, and TCRdb retains in-frame clones only, with some absent. This sample yields about 140,000 clones, of which 77% are seen a single time; 3.9% belongs to the top ten. Sequenced material: PBMCs. The source of these receptors is a male donor in good health and CMV-seronegative. The CDR3 runs from the conserved cysteine through the conserved F or W. Each record gives: J gene, D gene, clone size, V gene, CDR3 protein, CDR3 DNA. The D gene is left open where the match is weak. Clone size is stated in some rows and not others, as once, few, many or a class when expanded.

J: TRBJ1-2
D: TRBD1
size: NA
V: TRBV5-1
CDR3: CASSTSGTGSGYTF
DNA: TGCGCCAGCAGCACTTCCGGGACAGGGTCTGGCTACACCTTC

J: TRBJ1-3
D: NA
size: NA
V: TRBV5-1
CDR3: CASSPGRAFISGNTIYF
DNA: TGCGCCAGCAGCCCAGGGAGGGCCTTTATCTCTGGAAACACCATATATTTT

J: TRBJ2-3
D: TRBD1
size: once
V: TRBV7-9
CDR3: CASSRGQGLTDTQYF
DNA: TGTGCCAGCAGCCGCGGACAGGGGCTCACAGATACGCAGTATTTT

J: TRBJ2-7
D: NA
size: NA
V: TRBV7-8
CDR3: CASSLVRGSYEQYF
DNA: TGTGCCAGCAGCTTAGTTAGGGGTTCCTACGAGCAGTACTTC

J: TRBJ2-1
D: TRBD2
size: NA
V: TRBV11-3
CDR3: CASSPGLAGDNEQFF
DNA: TGTGCCAGCAGCCCAGGGCTAGCGGGAGATAATGAGCAGTTCTTC

J: TRBJ1-1
D: NA
size: NA
V: TRBV11-2
CDR3: CASSLEAVLVRF
DNA: TGTGCCAGCAGCCTTGAGGCCGTCTTGGTAAGGTTT

J: TRBJ2-6
D: NA
size: NA
V: TRBV10-3
CDR3: CAISDRSYTSSGANVLTF
DNA: TGTGCCATCAGTGATCGGAGCTATACCAGCTCTGGGGCCAACGTCCTGACTTTC

J: TRBJ1-1
D: NA
size: NA
V: TRBV5-1
CDR3: CASSLVRGTEAFF
DNA: TGCGCCAGCAGCTTGGTTAGGGGAACTGAAGCTTTCTTT

J: TRBJ2-5
D: NA
size: NA
V: TRBV5-4
CDR3: CASSLVRAVKETQYF
DNA: TGTGCCAGCAGCTTGGTGAGGGCAGTCAAAGAGACCCAGTACTTC

J: TRBJ1-6
D: NA
size: NA
V: TRBV4-1
CDR3: CASSQVYRSGNSPLHF
DNA: TGCGCCAGCAGCCAAGTGTACAGGTCGGGTAATTCACCCCTCCACTTT

J: TRBJ1-2
D: TRBD1
size: NA
V: TRBV5-6
CDR3: CASSLRQGDGYTF
DNA: TGTGCCAGCAGCTTAAGACAGGGCGATGGCTACACCTTC

J: TRBJ2-3
D: TRBD2
size: NA
V: TRBV18
CDR3: CASSTRGGGATDTQYF
DNA: TGTGCCAGCTCCACGCGCGGGGGAGGGGCAACAGATACGCAGTATTTT

J: TRBJ1-2
D: NA
size: NA
V: TRBV6-5
CDR3: CASSYPGNYGYTF
DNA: TGTGCCAGCAGTTACCCAGGGAACTATGGCTACACCTTC

J: TRBJ2-1
D: TRBD2
size: NA
V: TRBV2
CDR3: CASSPYGTSYSEQFF
DNA: TGTGCCAGCAGTCCCTACGGGACTAGCTACAGTGAGCAGTTCTTC

J: TRBJ2-7
D: NA
size: NA
V: TRBV7-8
CDR3: CASSLVGGTHEQYF
DNA: TGTGCCAGCAGCTTAGTAGGAGGGACCCACGAGCAGTACTTC

J: TRBJ1-3
D: NA
size: NA
V: TRBV11-2
CDR3: CASSSADFSGNTIYF
DNA: TGTGCCAGCAGCTCGGCTGACTTCTCTGGAAACACCATATATTTT

J: TRBJ2-3
D: NA
size: NA
V: TRBV27
CDR3: CASKGWGSTDTQYF
DNA: TGTGCCAGCAAGGGGTGGGGTAGCACAGATACGCAGTATTTT

J: TRBJ2-1
D: TRBD2
size: NA
V: TRBV5-1
CDR3: CASSSLAGAYNEQFF
DNA: TGCGCCAGCAGCTCCTTGGCGGGAGCTTACAATGAGCAGTTCTTC

J: TRBJ2-2
D: TRBD2
size: NA
V: TRBV5-4
CDR3: CASSSLAGTNTGELFF
DNA: TGTGCCAGCAGCTCACTAGCGGGGACGAACACCGGGGAGCTGTTTTTT

J: TRBJ2-1
D: TRBD2
size: NA
V: TRBV5-6
CDR3: CASGGGASGGPYNEQFF
DNA: TGTGCCAGCGGAGGGGGGGCTAGCGGGGGACCCTACAATGAGCAGTTCTTC

J: TRBJ1-4
D: NA
size: NA
V: TRBV19
CDR3: CASSLTRPEEKLFF
DNA: TGTGCCAGTAGTCTAACACGACCGGAGGAAAAACTGTTTTTT

J: TRBJ1-2
D: TRBD1
size: few
V: TRBV7-9
CDR3: CASSPKTGNYGYTF
DNA: TGTGCCAGCAGCCCCAAGACAGGGAACTATGGCTACACCTTC

J: TRBJ2-1
D: TRBD1
size: NA
V: TRBV11-2
CDR3: CATQTGGRGNEQFF
DNA: TGTGCCACCCAGACAGGGGGCCGGGGGAATGAGCAGTTCTTC

J: TRBJ1-2
D: TRBD1
size: once
V: TRBV11-2
CDR3: CASSPGQGNYGYTF
DNA: TGTGCCAGCAGCCCGGGACAGGGGAACTATGGCTACACCTTC

J: TRBJ1-5
D: TRBD1
size: NA
V: TRBV10-3
CDR3: CAIRQGADQPQHF
DNA: TGTGCCATCAGGCAGGGGGCTGATCAGCCCCAGCATTTT

J: TRBJ2-7
D: TRBD1
size: NA
V: TRBV7-2
CDR3: CASSPQQGDEQYF
DNA: TGTGCCAGCAGCCCCCAGCAGGGGGACGAGCAGTACTTC

J: TRBJ2-5
D: NA
size: NA
V: TRBV27
CDR3: CASSSSQETQYF
DNA: TGTGCCAGCAGTTCCAGCCAAGAGACCCAGTACTTC

J: TRBJ2-7
D: NA
size: NA
V: TRBV19
CDR3: CASSNGPAYEQYF
DNA: TGTGCCAGTAGTAACGGTCCGGCCTACGAGCAGTACTTC

J: TRBJ2-7
D: TRBD1
size: NA
V: TRBV5-4
CDR3: CASSPGTGVAYEQYF
DNA: TGTGCCAGCAGCCCCGGGACAGGGGTTGCCTACGAGCAGTACTTC

J: TRBJ1-2
D: TRBD1
size: NA
V: TRBV7-2
CDR3: CASSPRTGPNYGYTF
DNA: TGTGCCAGCAGCCCCCGGACAGGGCCTAACTATGGCTACACCTTC

J: TRBJ1-1
D: NA
size: NA
V: TRBV5-1
CDR3: CASRSGATEAFF
DNA: TGCGCCAGCAGATCGGGTGCCACTGAAGCTTTCTTT

J: TRBJ1-1
D: NA
size: NA
V: TRBV18
CDR3: CASSPPGRLNTEAFF
DNA: TGTGCCAGCTCACCACCGGGGCGATTGAACACTGAAGCTTTCTTT

J: TRBJ1-2
D: TRBD1
size: few
V: TRBV28
CDR3: CASSSTGTGVFGYTF
DNA: TGTGCCAGCAGTTCTACCGGGACAGGGGTTTTTGGCTACACCTTC

J: TRBJ1-2
D: TRBD1
size: once
V: TRBV27
CDR3: CASSSLDRRNYGYTF
DNA: TGTGCCAGCAGTTCCCTGGACAGGCGAAACTATGGCTACACCTTC

J: TRBJ2-3
D: TRBD2
size: NA
V: TRBV6-6
CDR3: CASSYSGGGFLDTQYF
DNA: TGTGCCAGCAGTTACTCCGGCGGGGGGTTTCTAGATACGCAGTATTTT

J: TRBJ1-2
D: NA
size: NA
V: TRBV6-5
CDR3: CASRDNRGDGYTF
DNA: TGTGCCAGCAGGGACAACCGGGGGGACGGCTACACCTTC

J: TRBJ1-3
D: TRBD1
size: NA
V: TRBV2
CDR3: CASSAQGGLSSGNTIYF
DNA: TGTGCCAGCAGTGCACAGGGGGGATTATCCTCTGGAAACACCATATATTTT